The present T cell receptor beta chain was sequenced within a study of cytomegalovirus exposure and HLA in healthy donors. V gave up 5 bases and J gave up 8 bases, with 16 bases separating them. The CDR3 is made up of 15 amino acids. Germline V gives CDR1 MGHRA, CDR2 YSYEKL. Vbeta (60) and Jbeta (13) primers were used in the PCR. Original handling: Later, 65 million to 85 million unique TCR beta chains were counted in an analysis, and some 10 million of them were shared. Repertoires were generated with immunoSEQ multiplex PCR, while TCRdb's copy carries only in-frame clones and drops some. From that table come the V and J calls and clone size; the DNA was used to work out D and trimming. This sample yields around 130,000 clones, of which around three quarters are seen a single time; 2.6% belongs to the top ten. Note on this clone: What it recognizes is unknown. This is likely a read error, given that the CDR3 carries no conserved phenylalanine or tryptophan at its end.

Study observations and caveats: Earlier findings revealed that most TCR beta V segments proved productive either about 90% or about 30% of the time. Later on, analysis showed that most CMV-associated TCR beta chains appeared to be HLA-restricted. Rarity characterized most TCR sequences, yet some public TCRs appeared in many donors.

V usage is TRBV4-1 and J usage is TRBJ1-6; D uncertain. This TCR came from a woman between 55 and 75 years old in good health and CMV-seropositive. The sequencing sample was made of PBMCs. The CDR3 nucleotides read TGCGCCAGCAGCGGAGAACGGGTCAATGATTCACCCCTCCACCTT. Residues: CASSGERVNDSPLHL.